This passage covers 6 T cell receptor beta chains from one sample sequenced in a study of T cell responses to AZD1222 COVID-19 vaccine. Generated by immunoSEQ multiplex PCR, the TCRdb table keeps only in-frame clones and is missing some. Among around 30,000 clones listed, over 90% were seen once. Sequenced here: peripheral blood, sampled on day 0 of AZD1222 vaccination. These receptors were taken from an adult in good health.

This clone appeared a few times. V and J are TRBV13 and TRBJ2-7, with TRBD1 identical over 10 bases. V trimming: 4 bases; J trimming: 3 bases; junction bases outside the gene matches: 9. The CDR3 length is 16 residues. CDR1 and CDR2 (germline): PRHDT, FYEKMQ (reference sequence). CDR3 protein: CASSSPPGTGDYEQYF. In nucleotides, the CDR3 is TGTGCCAGCAGCTCCCCCCCCGGGACAGGGGACTACGAGCAGTACTTC.

V gene TRBV7-2 combines with J gene TRBJ1-6; D gene uncertain. Germline V CDR1 and CDR2: SGHTA, FQGNSA. Trimming left V 3 bases short and J 7 bases short, with 4 bases between. The CDR3 contains 12 residues. In DNA, the CDR3 is TGTGCCAGCAGCTTGACAAATTCACCCCTCCACTTT. It yields the protein CASSLTNSPLHF.

This clone was recorded once. The chain recombines TRBV28 with TRBJ2-3, with D hard to call. The CDR3 runs to 12 residues. The germline gives CDR1 MDHEN, CDR2 SYDVKM. Trimming removed 7 bases at V and 3 bases at J, with 8 bases between. The CDR3 loop is CASTRFTDTQYF. The DNA of the CDR3 is TGTGCCAGCACCCGCTTTACAGATACGCAGTATTTT.

In its sample, this clone was seen once. The gene calls are TRBV28 and TRBJ1-3, with D possibly TRBD1 on 5 matching bases. The CDR3 is 16 residues long. V was cut by 7 bases and J by 1 base, with 17 bases left in between. CDR1 and CDR2 from the germline V gene are MDHEN and SYDVKM. CDR3 in DNA: TGTGCCAGCAATGAGGGGAGTGAGTTTTCTGGAAACACCATATATTTT. Translating gives CASNEGSEFSGNTIYF.

This clone was recorded once. This sequence joins TRBV19 and TRBJ1-6; D may be TRBD1 (5 bases). With 3 bases removed from V and 4 bases from J, the gap between germline ends came to 7 bases. The CDR3 is 14 amino acids. The V gene's germline CDR1 is LNHDA and CDR2 SQIVND (reference sequence). This chain's CDR3 is CASSMGRYNSPLHF. CDR3 nucleotide sequence: TGTGCCAGTAGTATGGGACGTTATAATTCACCCCTCCACTTT.

This clone was observed a few times. J is TRBJ1-1 and V is TRBV10-3, with a tentative D call TRBD1 (5 bases). The CDR3 totals 15 residues. Per the germline V gene, CDR1 is ENHRY and CDR2 is SYGVKD. V was pared by 0 bases and J by 0 bases, with 8 bases between. CDR3 DNA sequence: TGTGCCATCAGTGAGTCACAGGATTTGAACACTGAAGCTTTCTTT. Translating gives CAISESQDLNTEAFF.